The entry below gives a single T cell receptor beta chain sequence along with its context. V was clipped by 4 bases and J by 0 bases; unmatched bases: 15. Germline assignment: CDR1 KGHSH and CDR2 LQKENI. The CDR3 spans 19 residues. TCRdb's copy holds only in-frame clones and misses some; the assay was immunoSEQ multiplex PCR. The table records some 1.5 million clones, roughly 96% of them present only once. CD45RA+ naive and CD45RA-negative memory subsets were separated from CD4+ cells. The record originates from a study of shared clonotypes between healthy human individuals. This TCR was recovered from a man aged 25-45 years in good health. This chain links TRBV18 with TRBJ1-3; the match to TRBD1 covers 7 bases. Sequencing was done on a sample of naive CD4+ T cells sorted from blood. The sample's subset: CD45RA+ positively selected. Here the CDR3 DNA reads TGTGCCAGCTCACAGGTCCCCCTTGGACAGGAATTCTCTGGAAACACCATATATTTT. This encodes CASSQVPLGQEFSGNTIYF.